The 26 T cell receptor beta chains below come from one sample, sequenced in a study of blood T cells in healthy people across ages. Primers used in a second PCR of roughly 7 to 11 cycles were a sample-barcoded 5' primer and a J-beta primer mix. TCRdb re-called the 5' RACE reads through MiXCR, storing one row per CDR3 protein. The sample comprises over a million distinct CDR3 sequences, approximately 43% of which are singletons, and 4% rests with the top ten. Sequencing used blood. The receptors were gathered from a woman younger than 30 in good health.

V gene TRBV6-2 or TRBV6-3 combines with J gene TRBJ2-7, with 8 bases matching TRBD2. The junction had 5 bases not matched to a gene; V was cut back by 6 bases and J by 1 base. This CDR3 has 14 amino acids. The germline V gene has CDR1 MNHEY and CDR2 SVGEGT. The CDR3 region is CASRKRGNSYEQYF. DNA of the CDR3: TGTGCCAGCAGGAAGCGGGGGAATTCCTACGAGCAGTACTTC.

This chain uses TRBV12-3 or TRBV12-4 with TRBJ2-7, with D unclear. This CDR3 has 14 amino acids. Trimming stripped 4 bases from V and 3 bases from J, with 13 bases between. CDR3 in amino acids: CASSSNPDGYEQYF. The CDR3, as DNA: TGTGCCAGCAGTTCTAACCCAGACGGCTACGAGCAGTACTTC.

This chain connects TRBV2 to TRBJ2-5, with TRBD2 matching over 7 bases. Germline V gives CDR1 SNHLY, CDR2 FYNNEI. CDR3 length equals 15 residues. V was clipped by 6 bases and J by 11 bases; unmatched bases: 18. The CDR3 coding sequence is TGTGCCAGCAGGGTAGTAGGGAGGGCATACAATGAGCAGTACTTC. Translated, it gives CASRVVGRAYNEQYF.

This clonotype has just a few counts. This chain connects TRBV20-1 to TRBJ2-1; 9 nucleotides line up with TRBD2. Germline CDR1 is DFQATT and CDR2 is SNEGSKA (reference sequence). The CDR3 is made up of 15 amino acids. With V trimmed by 6 bases and J by 3 bases, 9 bases remained unmatched. The CDR3 region is CSAPPLAGGYNEQFF. The CDR3 region has the DNA TGCAGTGCCCCCCCACTAGCGGGTGGCTACAATGAGCAGTTCTTC.

This clonotype was detected a few times. The chain recombines TRBV6-1 with TRBJ2-7; 8 positions agree with TRBD1. Germline lookup yields CDR1 MNHNS and CDR2 SASEGT. V lost 0 bases and J lost 1; bases outside the gene matches: 5. The CDR3 totals 16 residues. CDR3 amino acids: CASSEAAGGYSYEQYF. CDR3 bases: TGTGCCAGCAGTGAAGCAGCAGGGGGCTATTCCTACGAGCAGTACTTC.

The table lists this clonotype with a few counts. An end of the junction does not agree with germline; a read error may underlie this. V is TRBV18 and J is TRBJ1-2, with TRBD1 as a possible D gene (6 bases). There are 14 residues in the CDR3. Per germline, CDR1 KGHSH and CDR2 LQKENI. In DNA, the CDR3 is TGTGCCAGCTCGCCACAGGGAACTAACTATGGCTACACCTTC. Its protein is CASSPQGTNYGYTF.

Notes on this clonotype: A junction end diverges from the germline sequence, so it may reflect a read error. The chain uses TRBV6-2 or TRBV6-3 and TRBJ2-3, with TRBD2 matching 16 bases. This CDR3 spans 18 amino acids. Looked up from germline, CDR1 is MNHEY and CDR2 is SVGEGT. In DNA form, the CDR3 reads TGTGTCAGCAGGAGAATGGGACTAGCGGGGGGGATCACAGATACGCAGTATTTT. Protein product: CVSRRMGLAGGITDTQYF.

This clonotype was counted between two and nine times. This rearrangement joins TRBV29-1 to TRBJ2-3; D possibly corresponds to TRBD1 (6 bases). This CDR3 spans 11 amino acids. Germline V gene sequence: CDR1 SQVTM, CDR2 ANQGSEA. Trimming pared 6 bases from V and 14 bases from J, leaving 18 bases between. The CDR3 protein is CSVARGPRRYF. The CDR3 bases are TGCAGCGTCGCCAGGGGCCCGAGGCGGTATTTT.

This clonotype turned up a few times. An end of the junction differs from the germline gene, which may be a read error. The chain is built from TRBV2 and TRBJ1-4; D is ambiguous. CDR1 is SNHLY, CDR2 FYNNEI, per germline. The CDR3 runs to 14 residues. CDR3 DNA sequence: TGTGCCAGCACTGAACCGCGGAATAATGAAAAACTGTTTTTT. Amino acid sequence: CASTEPRNNEKLFF.

The V call is TRBV6-6, the J call TRBJ1-2; the D gene is possibly TRBD1 (5 bases). V was shortened by 0 bases and J by 3 bases, with 14 bases between the two germline ends. CDR3 length: 16 amino acids. CDR1 is MNHNY and CDR2 is SVGAGI in the germline V gene (reference sequence). For the CDR3, the DNA is TGTGCCAGCAGTTACTCATTACCGGGACGGGACTATGGCTACACCTTC. It yields the protein CASSYSLPGRDYGYTF.

The CDR3 DNA follows: TGCGCCAGTGGACAGGGGGCTGACACTGAAGCTTTCTTT. It translates to CASGQGADTEAFF. The chain is built from TRBV5-1 and TRBJ1-1; 11 bases fit TRBD1. The V gene end was trimmed by 8 bases and the J gene end by 3 bases; junction bases not matched to a gene: 3. From germline, CDR1 is SGHRS and CDR2 YFSETQ. CDR3 length equals 13 residues.

This clonotype was seen only a few times. This chain links TRBV20-1 with TRBJ2-3, with D tentatively TRBD2 (5 bases). V was trimmed by 0 bases and J by 2 bases, leaving 12 bases between them. Germline CDR1 reads DFQATT; CDR2 reads SNEGSKA (reference sequence). This CDR3 contains 15 residues. The CDR3 nucleotides read TGCAGTGCTAGAGATTCGGGGTCTTTCACAGATACGCAGTATTTT. This gives the protein CSARDSGSFTDTQYF.

This clonotype was detected only a few times. This chain links TRBV5-1 with TRBJ2-3, with 11 nucleotides matching TRBD2. The V gene end was trimmed by 4 bases and the J gene end by 6 bases; junction bases not matched to a gene: 7. This CDR3 comprises 15 residues. The germline V gene has CDR1 SGHRS and CDR2 YFSETQ. The CDR3 DNA reads TGCGCCAGCAGCATAGGGACTAGCGGAGAGGATACGCAGTATTTT. This encodes CASSIGTSGEDTQYF.

The V gene is TRBV28, the J gene TRBJ1-2; TRBD1 agrees at 10 bases. V lost 4 bases to trimming and J lost 6 bases; unmatched junction nucleotides: 17. Germline CDR1 reads MDHEN; CDR2 reads SYDVKM. The CDR3 loop spans 18 amino acids. CDR3 loop: CASSSGYTGQGLRNGYTF. For the CDR3, the DNA is TGTGCCAGCAGTTCCGGATATACGGGACAGGGGTTAAGGAATGGCTACACCTTC.

This clonotype was seen a few times. The rearrangement joins TRBV6-1 to TRBJ2-7; D tentatively fits TRBD1 or TRBD2 (7 bases each). Trimming cost V 4 bases and J 1 base, with 14 bases left between them. CDR1 is MNHNS, CDR2 SASEGT, per germline. The CDR3 sequence is 15 residues long. The CDR3: CASSGAGQWSYEQYF. The CDR3 nucleotides are TGTGCCAGCAGTGGAGCGGGACAGTGGTCCTACGAGCAGTACTTC.

V and J are TRBV6-5 and TRBJ1-2, with 11 bases lining up with TRBD1. The CDR3 extends over 16 amino acids. V gave up 4 bases and J gave up 6 bases; unmatched junction bases: 10. Germline values: CDR1 MNHEY, CDR2 SVGAGI. CDR3 loop: CASSSWTGGRVDGYTF. CDR3 nucleotides: TGTGCCAGCAGTTCCTGGACAGGGGGCCGGGTGGATGGCTACACCTTC.

This clonotype was seen once. The chain couples TRBV4-1 to TRBJ2-6; no clear D. The length of the CDR3 is 15 residues. V was shortened by 4 bases and J by 2 bases, with 9 bases between the two germline ends. Germline V gene lookup returns CDR1 MGHRA and CDR2 YSYEKL. The CDR3 nucleotides read TGCGCCAGCAGCCCCCCGAGAGCTGGGGCCAACGTCCTGACTTTC. It encodes CASSPPRAGANVLTF.

The V gene is TRBV27, the J gene TRBJ1-2; the D gene is possibly TRBD1 (6 bases). The CDR3 covers 15 residues. CDR1 is MNHEY, CDR2 SMNVEV, per germline (reference sequence). The V end was cut by 3 bases, the J end by 6 bases, with 17 bases between. The CDR3 spells CASSLYARGLDGYTF. DNA of the CDR3: TGTGCCAGCAGTTTGTACGCCAGGGGACTCGATGGCTACACCTTC.

The CDR3 reads CAISSGQGLNTEAFF. The CDR3 bases are TGTGCCATCAGTTCCGGACAGGGTTTGAACACTGAAGCTTTCTTT. The J gene is TRBJ1-1, the V gene TRBV10-3, with 8 bases matching TRBD1. This CDR3 contains 15 residues. Trimming cost V 5 bases and J 0 bases; bases outside gene matches: 5. Germline loops: CDR1 ENHRY, CDR2 SYGVKD.

V is TRBV27 and J is TRBJ2-5; D could derive from TRBD1 or TRBD2 (5 bases each). V was shortened by 5 bases and J by 11 bases, with 21 bases between the two germline ends. This CDR3 has 14 residues. Germline CDR1 is MNHEY and CDR2 is SMNVEV (reference sequence). CDR3 region: CASSPSSGGNEQYF. CDR3 sequence (DNA): TGTGCCAGCAGTCCGTCAAGTGGGGGAAATGAGCAGTACTTC.

This rearrangement joins TRBV12-5 to TRBJ2-2; tentatively, D is TRBD2 (6 bases). The V end was cut by 3 bases, the J end by 4 bases, with 15 bases between. CDR1 is LGHNT, CDR2 FRNRAP, per germline. This CDR3 has 16 amino acids. Here the CDR3 reads CASGFDALARTGELFF. CDR3 sequence (DNA): TGTGCTAGTGGTTTCGACGCCCTAGCGCGCACCGGGGAGCTGTTTTTT.

The rearrangement links TRBV3-1 to TRBJ2-3; TRBD2 might be the D (6 bases). Trimming shortened V by 4 bases and J by 7 bases, and 21 bases separated the two germline ends. Germline CDR1 and CDR2: LGHDT and YNNKEL (reference sequence). The CDR3 sequence is 16 residues long. CDR3 nucleotide sequence: TGTGCCAGCAGCCCCCCCCCGGGACTGAGAGGAAATACGCAGTATTTT. Protein sequence: CASSPPPGLRGNTQYF.

This clonotype was counted many times. The chain links TRBV12-3 or TRBV12-4 to TRBJ2-1, with 7 positions matching TRBD1. V was pared by 6 bases and J by 4 bases, with 9 bases of the junction left unmatched. CDR3 length: 15 residues. CDR3 region: CASSFRRQGYNEQFF. Here the CDR3 DNA reads TGTGCCAGCAGCTTCCGCAGACAGGGTTACAATGAGCAGTTCTTC.

This clonotype has just a few counts. The V call is TRBV6-5, the J call TRBJ1-2; 7 nucleotides line up with TRBD1. The CDR3 totals 14 residues. The V and J ends lost 5 bases and 4 bases, in that order; junction bases with no gene match: 7. CDR1 is MNHEY and CDR2 is SVGAGI in the germline V gene. Written as DNA, the CDR3 is TGTGCCAGCAGTACGCAGACAGGGCCCTATGGCTACACCTTC. Its translation is CASSTQTGPYGYTF.

J is TRBJ2-5 and V is TRBV6-2 or TRBV6-3; 10 positions match TRBD2. With the DNA end fitting TRBJ2-7 better, the J assignment may be wrong. CDR1 is MNHEY and CDR2 is SVGEGT in the germline V gene. This CDR3 region has 12 residues. CDR3 amino acids: CASGTSAYEQYF. The CDR3 DNA sequence: TGTGCCAGCGGGACTAGCGCTTACGAGCAGTACTTC.

This clonotype has a handful of counts. The chain combines TRBV20-1 with TRBJ2-5, with D perhaps being TRBD1 or TRBD2 (6 bases each). CDR3 length: 14 residues. The V and J ends lost 4 bases and 3 bases respectively, with 15 bases between them. Germline V lookup: CDR1 DFQATT, CDR2 SNEGSKA (reference sequence). The CDR3, as DNA: TGCAGTGCTAACAGGGAGGTCGCCAAAGAGACCCAGTACTTC. Translation: CSANREVAKETQYF.